The sequence of this T cell receptor beta chain was determined in a study of blood T cell repertoires in COVID-19. At the level of the study: Sites in the United States, Italy and Spain provided acute and convalescent COVID-19 samples.

Membership in each cohort depended on participant-reported clinical history. Either two negative PCRs, clearance, or symptom resolution qualified Cohort 3 donors as recovered. CDR1 and CDR2 from the germline V gene are KGHDR and SFDVKD. V lost 0 bases and J lost 2, with 16 bases in between. This CDR3 contains 18 residues. Original data processing: Researchers report that nucleated cell counts were estimated from reference gene primer amplification. The assay was immunoSEQ multiplex PCR, and TCRdb's table has in-frame clones only and misses some. D and trimming come from the DNA, and the V and J calls and clone size come from that table. The sample has around 280,000 clones; around 90% are singletons.

The sequence was obtained from a middle-aged woman who had recovered from COVID-19. Sample: PBMCs or T cells enriched from blood (not recorded which). V is TRBV24-1 and J is TRBJ1-5; D is unresolved. CDR3 DNA: TGTGCCACCAGTGATTTGAAAGTTAGCCGCCAGCGCAATCAGCCCCAGCATTTT. It translates to CATSDLKVSRQRNQPQHF.